This passage covers 20 T cell receptor beta chains from one sample sequenced in a study of technical replicates of blood from several donors. Clones were sequenced by immunoSEQ multiplex PCR, and TCRdb holds only the in-frame ones, with some missing. This table has 75,000 to 100,000 clones, just under 95% appearing once. The sequenced sample was T cells isolated from PBMCs. These receptors were obtained from a human donor in good health.

The DNA for the CDR3 is TGTGCCAGCAGCTACAGGGGAAGAAGAGAGACCCAGTACTTC. The encoded protein is CASSYRGRRETQYF. The chain joins TRBV4-2 to TRBJ2-5; 7 positions agree with TRBD1. V lost 5 bases to trimming and J lost 4 bases; unmatched junction nucleotides: 7. Germline V gives CDR1 LGHNA, CDR2 YNFKEQ. The CDR3 is 14 amino acids.

This chain links TRBV29-1 with TRBJ2-2; tentatively, D is TRBD1 (6 bases). The V and J ends lost 6 bases and 2 bases respectively, with 16 bases between them. Per the germline V gene, CDR1 is SQVTM and CDR2 is ANQGSEA. The CDR3 is 15 residues long. The CDR3 DNA sequence: TGCAGCGTACATCCAGGGGAGAGTAACACCGGGGAGCTGTTTTTT. Its protein product is CSVHPGESNTGELFF.

The rearrangement links TRBV2 to TRBJ2-7; 8 bases map to TRBD2. From germline, CDR1 is SNHLY and CDR2 FYNNEI. There are 15 residues in the CDR3. Trimming at V came to 5 bases and at J to 0 bases, leaving 6 bases not matched to a gene. The CDR3 DNA is TGTGCCAGCAGTAGCACTAGCGGAATCTCCTACGAGCAGTACTTC. It encodes CASSSTSGISYEQYF.

The CDR3 protein is CASSEADGFYEQYF. CDR3 in DNA: TGTGCCAGCAGTGAAGCAGACGGGTTCTACGAGCAGTACTTC. The chain combines TRBV2 with TRBJ2-7; D gene ambiguous. Trimming stripped 0 bases from V and 3 bases from J, with 9 bases between. The germline V gene has CDR1 SNHLY and CDR2 FYNNEI. This CDR3 contains 14 residues.

This sequence joins TRBV28 and TRBJ2-7; 11 bases are a match to TRBD1. V shed 2 bases and J 5 bases; nucleotides not matched to a gene: 5. This CDR3 has 15 residues. Germline assignment: CDR1 MDHEN and CDR2 SYDVKM. CDR3 sequence reads: CASSLGTGGNDEQYF. The CDR3 bases are TGTGCCAGCAGTTTAGGGACAGGGGGTAACGACGAGCAGTACTTC.

V is TRBV5-1 and J is TRBJ2-5; the D gene is possibly TRBD2 (6 bases). The germline gives CDR1 SGHRS, CDR2 YFSETQ. V was cut by 2 bases and J by 5 bases, with 10 bases left in between. The CDR3 sequence is 13 residues long. The CDR3: CASSLSSGETQYF. CDR3 nucleotide sequence: TGCGCCAGCAGCTTATCCAGCGGGGAGACCCAGTACTTC.

The rearrangement uses TRBV7-3 and TRBJ1-4, with D perhaps TRBD1 (6 bases). Germline V gene lookup returns CDR1 SGHTA and CDR2 FQGTGA. The CDR3 is 18 residues long. V was clipped by 2 bases and J by 0 bases, with 16 bases between them. The CDR3 loop reads CASSLRGQRGATNEKLFF. The CDR3 nucleotides read TGTGCCAGCAGCTTACGAGGACAGAGAGGAGCAACTAATGAAAAACTGTTTTTT.

The chain uses TRBV2 and TRBJ2-3; D is ambiguous. Looked up from germline, CDR1 is SNHLY and CDR2 is FYNNEI. V was pared by 8 bases and J by 4 bases, with 16 bases between. The CDR3 has 14 amino acids. The CDR3 DNA is TGTGCCAGCCCCGGCGGCCGTTTGGCAGATACGCAGTATTTT. This sequence encodes CASPGGRLADTQYF.

The chain is built from TRBV4-2 and TRBJ2-1, with D perhaps matching TRBD2 (6 bases). V dropped 1 base and J dropped 10 bases, with 8 bases sitting between them. CDR1 is LGHNA and CDR2 is YNFKEQ in the germline V gene. This CDR3 contains 12 residues. CDR3 amino acids: CASSQGAGEQFF. The DNA of the CDR3 is TGTGCCAGCAGCCAAGGTGCGGGGGAGCAGTTCTTC.

The rearrangement uses TRBV7-3 and TRBJ2-1; 7 bases match TRBD1. Unmatched junction bases numbered 9, after V lost 3 bases and J lost 10 bases. This CDR3 is 14 amino acids long. The germline V gene has CDR1 SGHTA and CDR2 FQGTGA. CDR3 loop: CASSLTVRDSEQFF. CDR3 in DNA: TGTGCCAGCAGCTTGACAGTCCGGGACAGCGAGCAGTTCTTC.

This chain uses TRBV7-8 with TRBJ2-7; tentative D call: TRBD2 (5 bases). CDR1 and CDR2 from the germline V gene are SGHVS and FQNEAQ. The CDR3 totals 14 residues. Trimming took 2 bases from V and 3 from J, leaving 11 bases between them. The CDR3 region has the DNA TGTGCCAGCAGCTTATACGGGGATATCTACGAGCAGTACTTC. Encoded protein: CASSLYGDIYEQYF. The full variable domain, in which reference TRBV7-8 and TRBJ2-7 provide the parts outside the CDR3, is GAGVSQSPRYKVAKRGQDVALRCDPISGHVSLFWYQQALGQGPEFLTYFQNEAQLDKSGLPSDRFFAERPEGSVSTLKIQRTQQEDSAVYLCASSLYGDIYEQYFGPGTRLTVT.

The chain is built from TRBV27 and TRBJ1-5; D gene ambiguous. The CDR3 has 13 residues. Germline CDR1 and CDR2: MNHEY and SMNVEV (reference sequence). Trimming stripped 5 bases from V and 4 bases from J, with 9 bases between. The CDR3 sequence: CASSNPGNQPQHF. Here the CDR3 DNA reads TGTGCCAGCAGTAACCCGGGAAATCAGCCCCAGCATTTT.

The chain recombines TRBV19 with TRBJ1-2; 8 bases agree with TRBD1. The germline CDR1 and CDR2 sequences are LNHDA and SQIVND (reference sequence). This CDR3 contains 15 residues. Unmatched junction bases numbered 12, after V lost 5 bases and J lost 7 bases. The CDR3 is CASSHQGTGLSGYTF. CDR3 nucleotides: TGTGCCAGTAGTCATCAGGGGACAGGTCTGAGTGGCTACACCTTC.

The V gene is TRBV4-1, the J gene TRBJ2-7, with TRBD2 matching over 14 bases. This CDR3 has 14 amino acids. CDR1 MGHRA and CDR2 YSYEKL come from the germline V gene. Trimming cost V 4 bases and J 6 bases; bases outside gene matches: 2. The CDR3 protein is CASSRGLAGVEQYF. In DNA, the CDR3 is TGCGCCAGCAGCCGGGGACTAGCGGGAGTCGAGCAGTACTTC.

The J gene is TRBJ1-1, the V gene TRBV5-5; D is unresolved. V was clipped by 1 base and J by 5 bases, with 12 bases between them. The V gene's germline CDR1 is SGHKS and CDR2 YYEKEE (reference sequence). The CDR3 contains 14 residues. CDR3 DNA sequence: TGTGCCAGCAGCTTGTCACGCGTACGGACTGAAGCTTTCTTT. Residues: CASSLSRVRTEAFF.

This chain uses TRBV18 with TRBJ2-3, with 7 bases aligning to TRBD2. Germline CDR1 and CDR2: KGHSH and LQKENI. The CDR3 runs to 15 residues. Trimming took 3 bases from V and 4 from J; bases not matched to a gene: 7. The CDR3 sequence: CASSPWPREADTQYF. In DNA, the CDR3 is TGTGCCAGCTCACCCTGGCCCCGGGAGGCAGATACGCAGTATTTT. The full variable domain, completed using reference TRBV18 and TRBJ2-3, is NAGVMQNPRHLVRRRGQEARLRCSPMKGHSHVYWYRQLPEEGLKFMVYLQKENIIDESGMPKERFSAEFPKEGPSILRIQQVVRGDSAAYFCASSPWPREADTQYFGPGTRLTVL.

In nucleotides, the CDR3 is TGCGCCAGCAGCTTGAATAGCGGGGGGTACGAGCAGTACTTC. This encodes CASSLNSGGYEQYF. The chain combines TRBV5-1 with TRBJ2-7; 10 bases agree with TRBD2. Germline trimming cut 1 base from V and 4 bases from J; bases unmatched to any gene: 2. Germline V lookup: CDR1 SGHRS, CDR2 YFSETQ. The CDR3 loop spans 14 amino acids.

This chain links TRBV7-8 with TRBJ2-2; 8 nucleotides agree with TRBD2. The CDR3 is 16 residues long. V gave up 5 bases and J gave up 1 base; unmatched junction bases: 6. The V gene's germline CDR1 is SGHVS and CDR2 FQNEAQ. CDR3: CASSIRTSQNTGELFF. CDR3 coding DNA: TGTGCCAGCAGCATTAGGACTAGCCAGAACACCGGGGAGCTGTTTTTT.

This chain joins TRBV5-6 and TRBJ2-3, with TRBD2 identical over 8 bases. V trimming: 4 bases; J trimming: 12 bases; junction bases outside the gene matches: 7. Germline CDR1 reads SGHDT; CDR2 reads YYEEEE. The CDR3 loop spans 12 amino acids. The CDR3 reads CASSPGTRPQYF. The CDR3 DNA follows: TGTGCCAGCAGCCCCGGGACTAGACCACAGTATTTT.

The V and J genes are TRBV7-9 and TRBJ2-1; 7 bases align to TRBD1. The CDR3 loop spans 11 amino acids. Per germline, CDR1 SEHNR and CDR2 FQNEAQ (reference sequence). V lost 5 bases to trimming and J lost 14 bases; unmatched junction nucleotides: 6. CDR3 amino acids: CASSEDRLEFF. In nucleotides, the CDR3 is TGTGCCAGCAGCGAGGACAGGCTCGAGTTCTTC.